These T cell receptor beta chains were read from a single sample in a study of T cells in localized non-small cell lung cancer. Assay: immunoSEQ multiplex PCR; the TCRdb copy retains only in-frame clones and omits some. Among tens of thousands of clones listed, roughly nine tenths were seen once. This specimen consisted of peripheral blood, obtained before any cancer treatment. These receptors came from a woman between 35 and 70 years old with stage I lung adenocarcinoma. Both conserved end residues are trimmed from each CDR3.

CDR3: ASSLGQGNEKLF
J: TRBJ1-4
V: TRBV11-2

CDR3: ASSSGTGFEAF
J: TRBJ1-1
V: TRBV5-8

CDR3: SATPRDTQY
J: TRBJ2-3
V: TRBV20-1

CDR3: ASSPGLASPYEQY
J: TRBJ2-7
V: TRBV7-2

CDR3: ASSLNGKATEAF
J: TRBJ1-1
V: TRBV28

CDR3: ASSDRGESSGDYEQY
J: TRBJ2-7
V: TRBV2

CDR3: AWSVWNQPQH
J: TRBJ1-5
V: TRBV30

CDR3: ASSHLGGSEELF
J: TRBJ2-2
V: TRBV4-3

CDR3: ASSFTGADQPQH
J: TRBJ1-5
V: TRBV6-5

CDR3: AWSPGLTNSPLH
J: TRBJ1-6
V: TRBV30

CDR3: ASARDRGIYGYT
J: TRBJ1-2
V: TRBV6-1

CDR3: ASSFRDLYNEQF
J: TRBJ2-1
V: TRBV7-2

CDR3: ASRDSGLGAMNTEAF
J: TRBJ1-1
V: TRBV19

CDR3: ASSVGAGTEAF
J: TRBJ1-1
V: TRBV9

CDR3: ASSLRGASSYNEQF
J: TRBJ2-1
V: TRBV7-2

CDR3: ASSPLGARGYNEQF
J: TRBJ2-1
V: TRBV28

CDR3: ATSASRDNFNYGYT
J: TRBJ1-2
V: TRBV15

CDR3: ASSKDVRVIYTEAF
J: TRBJ1-1
V: TRBV21-1

CDR3: ASSQASAVSTQY
J: TRBJ2-5
V: TRBV14

CDR3: ASSVVPNTEAF
J: TRBJ1-1
V: TRBV9

CDR3: ASSYGSGYEQY
J: TRBJ2-7
V: TRBV6-6

CDR3: ASSPHSPGGQGLREQY
J: TRBJ2-7
V: TRBV9

CDR3: AVLPSGGREQY
J: TRBJ2-7
V: TRBV2

CDR3: ASSLDRGGNQPQH
J: TRBJ1-5
V: TRBV4-1

CDR3: ASSVGVTDTQY
J: TRBJ2-3
V: TRBV9

CDR3: ASSPGASTEAF
J: TRBJ1-1
V: TRBV18

CDR3: ASRQDRAGNQPQH
J: TRBJ1-5
V: TRBV19

CDR3: ASSEQENTEAF
J: TRBJ1-1
V: TRBV2

CDR3: ASSPEGTQETQY
J: TRBJ2-5
V: TRBV18

CDR3: ASSPGMMNTEAF
J: TRBJ1-1
V: TRBV28

CDR3: ASSQGQARTDTQY
J: TRBJ2-3
V: TRBV14

CDR3: ASSMMSGGYNEQF
J: TRBJ2-1
V: TRBV19

CDR3: AWGRGNTGELF
J: TRBJ2-2
V: TRBV30

CDR3: ASSFRLAGEYNEQF
J: TRBJ2-1
V: TRBV5-6

CDR3: ATSGSQASTDTQY
J: TRBJ2-3
V: TRBV10-3

CDR3: SASWNEQF
J: TRBJ2-1
V: TRBV20-1

CDR3: ASSRTGFGETQY
J: TRBJ2-5
V: TRBV6-5

CDR3: ASSAVAGGEQF
J: TRBJ2-1
V: TRBV6-4

CDR3: ASSYRSWNTEAF
J: TRBJ1-1
V: TRBV6-5

CDR3: ACCWSGELF
J: TRBJ2-2
V: TRBV30

CDR3: ASSLGRGQGFNYGYT
J: TRBJ1-2
V: TRBV7-2

CDR3: ASTTTGKKTQY
J: TRBJ2-5
V: TRBV27

CDR3: ASSYGVGLTNTEAF
J: TRBJ1-1
V: TRBV2

CDR3: ASSAQPGKGSYNEQF
J: TRBJ2-1
V: TRBV4-3

CDR3: ASSLGPPSYNGYT
J: TRBJ1-2
V: TRBV28

CDR3: ASSFGGGPQETQY
J: TRBJ2-5
V: TRBV7-9

CDR3: ASSPSGSNPTEF
J: TRBJ2-1
V: TRBV6-1

CDR3: ASSWDRGSFSGANVLT
J: TRBJ2-6
V: TRBV5-1

CDR3: ASSRGGPGTEAF
J: TRBJ1-1
V: TRBV18

CDR3: ASSPATDTQY
J: TRBJ2-3
V: TRBV9

CDR3: ASSSGAPGGNEQF
J: TRBJ2-1
V: TRBV5-1

CDR3: SVLVAGYEQY
J: TRBJ2-7
V: TRBV29-1

CDR3: ASSLTTNTEAF
J: TRBJ1-1
V: TRBV5-1

CDR3: ASSLEGAINGETQY
J: TRBJ2-5
V: TRBV5-4

CDR3: SVEDDRANYGYT
J: TRBJ1-2
V: TRBV29-1